The text below deals with one TCR beta chain. Antigen unknown. The data were taken from a study of T cell responses to AZD1222 COVID-19 vaccine. Clones were sequenced by immunoSEQ multiplex PCR, and TCRdb holds only the in-frame ones, with some missing. The repertoire consists of 80,000 to 90,000 clones, with around 90% occurring once and the leading ten covering approximately 2%. Overall study findings and caveats: Donors skewed white British and female; clonal diversity was possibly underestimated.

The TCR was taken from an adult in good health. This sample comprised peripheral blood, obtained on day 0 of AZD1222 vaccination.

The CDR3 loop is CASSLEPGQANNEQFF. Here the CDR3 DNA reads TGTGCCAGCAGCTTAGAGCCGGGACAGGCAAACAATGAGCAGTTCTTC. J is TRBJ2-1 and V is TRBV11-2; TRBD1 agrees at 8 bases. V lost 0 bases and J lost 5; bases outside the gene matches: 6. The CDR3 is made up of 16 amino acids. Per germline, CDR1 SGHAT and CDR2 FQNNGV.